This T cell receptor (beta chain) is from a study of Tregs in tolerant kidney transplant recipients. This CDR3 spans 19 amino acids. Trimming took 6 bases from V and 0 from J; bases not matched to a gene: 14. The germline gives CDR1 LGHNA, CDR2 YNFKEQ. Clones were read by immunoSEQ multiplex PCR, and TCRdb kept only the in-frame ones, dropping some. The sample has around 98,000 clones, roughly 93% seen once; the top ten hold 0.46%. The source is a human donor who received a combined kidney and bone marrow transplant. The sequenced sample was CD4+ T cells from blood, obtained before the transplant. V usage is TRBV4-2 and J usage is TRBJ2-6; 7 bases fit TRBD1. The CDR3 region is CASRHTMWDSSSGANVLTF. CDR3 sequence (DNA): TGTGCCAGCAGACATACGATGTGGGACAGTAGCTCTGGGGCCAACGTCCTGACTTTC.